This T cell receptor (beta chain) was obtained from a study of blood T cell repertoires in COVID-19. CDR1 is MGHDK and CDR2 is SYGVNS in the germline V gene. The CDR3 extends over 14 amino acids. Trimming removed 0 bases at V and 6 bases at J, with 11 bases between. The protocol was immunoSEQ multiplex PCR, while the TCRdb copy is restricted to in-frame clones and leaves out a portion. Of approximately 150,000 clones in the sample, approximately 84% were seen once. The J gene is TRBJ2-5, the V gene TRBV25-1, with a possible D match to TRBD2 (6 bases). The origin of this receptor is a man aged 65-85 years with acute or convalescent COVID-19. The sequenced sample consisted of peripheral blood. CDR3 sequence reads: CASSEYAGRQTQYF. The CDR3 nucleotides are TGTGCCAGCAGTGAATATGCGGGGCGGCAGACCCAGTACTTC.